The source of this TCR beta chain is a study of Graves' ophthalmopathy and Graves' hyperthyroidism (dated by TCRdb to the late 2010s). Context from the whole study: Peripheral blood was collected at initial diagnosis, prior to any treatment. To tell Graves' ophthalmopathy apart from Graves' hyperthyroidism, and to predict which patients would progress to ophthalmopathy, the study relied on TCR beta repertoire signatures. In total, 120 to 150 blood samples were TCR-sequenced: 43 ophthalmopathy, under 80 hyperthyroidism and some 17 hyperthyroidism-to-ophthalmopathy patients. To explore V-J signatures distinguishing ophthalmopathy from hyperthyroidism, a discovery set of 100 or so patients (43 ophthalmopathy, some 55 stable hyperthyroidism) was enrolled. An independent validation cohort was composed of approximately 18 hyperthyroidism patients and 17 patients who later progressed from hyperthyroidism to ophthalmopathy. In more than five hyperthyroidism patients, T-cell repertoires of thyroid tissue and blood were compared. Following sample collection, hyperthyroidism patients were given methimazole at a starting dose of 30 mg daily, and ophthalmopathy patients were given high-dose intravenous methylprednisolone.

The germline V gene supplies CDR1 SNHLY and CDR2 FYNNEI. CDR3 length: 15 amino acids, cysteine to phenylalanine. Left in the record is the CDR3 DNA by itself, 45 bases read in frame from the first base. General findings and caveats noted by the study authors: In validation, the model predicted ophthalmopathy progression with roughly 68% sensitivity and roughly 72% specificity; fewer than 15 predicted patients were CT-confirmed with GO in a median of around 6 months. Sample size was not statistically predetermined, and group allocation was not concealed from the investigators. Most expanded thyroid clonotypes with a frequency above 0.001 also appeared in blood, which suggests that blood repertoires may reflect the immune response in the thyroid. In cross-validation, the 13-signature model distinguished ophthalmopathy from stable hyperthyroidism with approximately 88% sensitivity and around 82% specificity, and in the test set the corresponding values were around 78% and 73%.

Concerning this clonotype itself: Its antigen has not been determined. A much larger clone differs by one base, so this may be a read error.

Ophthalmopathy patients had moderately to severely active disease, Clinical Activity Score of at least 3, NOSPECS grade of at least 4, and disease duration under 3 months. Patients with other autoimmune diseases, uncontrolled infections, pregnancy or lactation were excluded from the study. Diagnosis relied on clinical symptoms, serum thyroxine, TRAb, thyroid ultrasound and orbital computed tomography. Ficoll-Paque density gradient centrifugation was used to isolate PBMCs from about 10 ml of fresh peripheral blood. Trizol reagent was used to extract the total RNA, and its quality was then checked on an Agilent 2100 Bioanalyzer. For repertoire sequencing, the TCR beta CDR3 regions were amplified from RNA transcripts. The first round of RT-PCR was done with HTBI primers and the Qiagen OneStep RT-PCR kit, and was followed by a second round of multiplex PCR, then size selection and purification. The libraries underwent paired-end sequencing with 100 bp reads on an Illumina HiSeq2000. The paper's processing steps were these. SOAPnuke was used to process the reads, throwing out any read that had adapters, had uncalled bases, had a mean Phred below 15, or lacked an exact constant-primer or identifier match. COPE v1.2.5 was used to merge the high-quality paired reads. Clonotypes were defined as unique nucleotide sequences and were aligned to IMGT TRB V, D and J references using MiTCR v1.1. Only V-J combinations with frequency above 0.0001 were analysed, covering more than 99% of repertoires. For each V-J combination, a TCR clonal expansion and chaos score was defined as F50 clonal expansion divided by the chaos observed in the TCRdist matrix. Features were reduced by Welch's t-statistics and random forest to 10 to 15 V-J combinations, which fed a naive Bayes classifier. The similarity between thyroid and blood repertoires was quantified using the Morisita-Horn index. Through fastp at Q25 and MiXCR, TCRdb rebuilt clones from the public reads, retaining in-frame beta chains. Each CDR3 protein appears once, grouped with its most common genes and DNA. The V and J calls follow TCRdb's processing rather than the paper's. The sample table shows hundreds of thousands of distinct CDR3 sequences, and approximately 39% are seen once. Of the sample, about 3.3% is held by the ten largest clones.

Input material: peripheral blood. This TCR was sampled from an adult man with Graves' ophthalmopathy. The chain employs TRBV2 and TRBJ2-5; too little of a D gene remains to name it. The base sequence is TGTGCCAGCAGCCTTCAGAACCAGCTCCAAGAGACCCGGTACTTC. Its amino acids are CASSLQNQLQETRYF.